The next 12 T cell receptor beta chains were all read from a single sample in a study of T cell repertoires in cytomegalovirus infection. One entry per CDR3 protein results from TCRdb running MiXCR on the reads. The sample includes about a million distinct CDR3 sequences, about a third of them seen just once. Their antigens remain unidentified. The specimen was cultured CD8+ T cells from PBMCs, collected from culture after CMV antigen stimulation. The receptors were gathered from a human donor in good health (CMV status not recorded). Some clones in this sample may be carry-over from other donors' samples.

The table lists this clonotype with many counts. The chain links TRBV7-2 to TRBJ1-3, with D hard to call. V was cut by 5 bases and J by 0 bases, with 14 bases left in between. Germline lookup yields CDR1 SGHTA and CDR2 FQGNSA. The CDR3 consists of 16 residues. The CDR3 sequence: CASSLEVVGSGNTIYF. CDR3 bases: TGTGCCAGCAGCCTAGAAGTGGTTGGCTCTGGAAACACCATATATTTT.

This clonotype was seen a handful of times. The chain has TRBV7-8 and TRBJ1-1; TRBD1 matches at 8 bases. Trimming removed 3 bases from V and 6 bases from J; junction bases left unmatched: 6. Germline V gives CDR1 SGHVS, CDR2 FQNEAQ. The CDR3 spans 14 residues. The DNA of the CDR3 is TGTGCCAGCAGCTTGCCGACAGGGGAGGCTGAAGCTTTCTTT. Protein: CASSLPTGEAEAFF. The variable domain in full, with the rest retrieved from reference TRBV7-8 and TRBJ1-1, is GAGVSQSPRYKVAKRGQDVALRCDPISGHVSLFWYQQALGQGPEFLTYFQNEAQLDKSGLPSDRFFAERPEGSVSTLKIQRTQQEDSAVYLCASSLPTGEAEAFFGQGTRLTVV.

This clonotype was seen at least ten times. The CDR3 DNA reads TGTGCTAGTGCCACCTCGGACAGCTACAATGAGCAGTTCTTC. Translating gives CASATSDSYNEQFF. The chain joins TRBV12-5 to TRBJ2-1; D perhaps matches TRBD1 (6 bases). Trimming took 7 bases from V and 3 from J, leaving 13 bases between them. The CDR3 extends over 14 amino acids. Germline CDR1 reads LGHNT; CDR2 reads FRNRAP.

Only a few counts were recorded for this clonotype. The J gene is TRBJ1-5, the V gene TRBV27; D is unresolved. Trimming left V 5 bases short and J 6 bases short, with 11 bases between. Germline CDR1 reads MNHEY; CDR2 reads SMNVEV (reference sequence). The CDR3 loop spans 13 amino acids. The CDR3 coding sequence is TGTGCCAGCAGTAGGAAGGGTCTTCAGCCCCAGCATTTT. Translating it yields CASSRKGLQPQHF.

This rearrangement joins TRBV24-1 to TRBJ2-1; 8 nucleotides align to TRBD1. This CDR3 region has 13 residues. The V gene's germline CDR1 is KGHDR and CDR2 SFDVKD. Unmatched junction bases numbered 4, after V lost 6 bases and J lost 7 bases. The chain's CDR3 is CATSSDRVNEQFF. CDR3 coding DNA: TGTGCCACCAGTTCGGACAGGGTGAATGAGCAGTTCTTC.

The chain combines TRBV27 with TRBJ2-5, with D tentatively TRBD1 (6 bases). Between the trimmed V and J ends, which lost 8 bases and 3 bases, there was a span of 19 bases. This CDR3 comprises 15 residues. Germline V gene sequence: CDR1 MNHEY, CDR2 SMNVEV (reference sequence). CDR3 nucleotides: TGTGCCAGCCGCCGCACCGGGACAAAGAAAGAGACCCAGTACTTC. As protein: CASRRTGTKKETQYF.

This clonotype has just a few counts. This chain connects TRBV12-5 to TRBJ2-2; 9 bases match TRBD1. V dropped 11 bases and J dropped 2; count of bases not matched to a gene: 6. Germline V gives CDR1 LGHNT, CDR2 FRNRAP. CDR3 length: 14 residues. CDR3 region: CASDRGGNTGELFF. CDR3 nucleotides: TGTGCTTCCGACAGGGGGGGAAACACCGGGGAGCTGTTTTTT. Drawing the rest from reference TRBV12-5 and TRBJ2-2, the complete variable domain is DARVTQTPRHKVTEMGQEVTMRCQPILGHNTVFWYRQTMMQGLELLAYFRNRAPLDDSGMPKDRFSAEMPDATLATLKIQPSEPRDSAVYFCASDRGGNTGELFFGEGSRLTVL.

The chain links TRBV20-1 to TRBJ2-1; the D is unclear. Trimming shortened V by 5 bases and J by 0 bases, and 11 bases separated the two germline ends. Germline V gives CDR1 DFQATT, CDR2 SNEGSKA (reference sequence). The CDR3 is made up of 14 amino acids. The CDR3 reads CSALSGSSYNEQFF. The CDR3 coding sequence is TGCAGTGCTCTATCAGGTAGCTCCTACAATGAGCAGTTCTTC.

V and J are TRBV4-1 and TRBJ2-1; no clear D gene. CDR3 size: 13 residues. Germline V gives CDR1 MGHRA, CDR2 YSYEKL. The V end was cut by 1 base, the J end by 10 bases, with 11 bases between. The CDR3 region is CASSQGTAREQFF. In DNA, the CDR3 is TGCGCCAGCAGCCAAGGTACAGCCAGGGAGCAGTTCTTC.

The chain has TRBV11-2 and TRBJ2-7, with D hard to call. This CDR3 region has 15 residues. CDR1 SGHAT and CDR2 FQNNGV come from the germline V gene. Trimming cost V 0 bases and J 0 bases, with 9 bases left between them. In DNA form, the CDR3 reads TGTGCCAGCAGCTTAGAAGCCAGCTTCTCCTACGAGCAGTACTTC. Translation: CASSLEASFSYEQYF.

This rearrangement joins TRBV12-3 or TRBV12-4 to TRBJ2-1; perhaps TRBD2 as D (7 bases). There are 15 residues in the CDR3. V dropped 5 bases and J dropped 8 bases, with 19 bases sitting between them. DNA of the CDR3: TGTGCCAGCAGTCCCCAAGGGGGGGACCGGGATGAGCAGTTCTTC. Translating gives CASSPQGGDRDEQFF.

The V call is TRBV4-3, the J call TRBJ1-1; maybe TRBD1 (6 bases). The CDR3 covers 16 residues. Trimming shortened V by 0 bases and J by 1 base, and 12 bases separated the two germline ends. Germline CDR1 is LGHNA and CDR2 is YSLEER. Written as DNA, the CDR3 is TGCGCCAGCAGCCAAGATGGGGGGGCTGCGAACACTGAAGCTTTCTTT. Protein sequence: CASSQDGGAANTEAFF.